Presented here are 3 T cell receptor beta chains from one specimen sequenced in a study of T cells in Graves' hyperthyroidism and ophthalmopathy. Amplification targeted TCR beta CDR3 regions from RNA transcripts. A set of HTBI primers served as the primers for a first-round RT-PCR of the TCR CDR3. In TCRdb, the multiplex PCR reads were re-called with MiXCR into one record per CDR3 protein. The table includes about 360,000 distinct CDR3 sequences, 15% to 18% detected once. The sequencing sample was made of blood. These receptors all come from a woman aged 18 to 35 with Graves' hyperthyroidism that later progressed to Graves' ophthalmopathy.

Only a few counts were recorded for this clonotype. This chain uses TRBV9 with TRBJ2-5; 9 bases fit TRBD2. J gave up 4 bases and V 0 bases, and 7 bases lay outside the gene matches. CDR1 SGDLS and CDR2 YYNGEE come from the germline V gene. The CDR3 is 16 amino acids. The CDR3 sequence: CASSVGLAGEGETQYF. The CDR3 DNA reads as TGTGCCAGCAGCGTAGGTTTAGCGGGAGAGGGAGAGACCCAGTACTTC. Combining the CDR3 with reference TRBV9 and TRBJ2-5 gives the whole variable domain DSGVTQTPKHLITATGQRVTLRCSPRSGDLSVYWYQQSLDQGLQFLIQYYNGEERAKGNILERFSAQQFPDLHSELNLSSLELGDSALYFCASSVGLAGEGETQYFGPGTRLLVL.

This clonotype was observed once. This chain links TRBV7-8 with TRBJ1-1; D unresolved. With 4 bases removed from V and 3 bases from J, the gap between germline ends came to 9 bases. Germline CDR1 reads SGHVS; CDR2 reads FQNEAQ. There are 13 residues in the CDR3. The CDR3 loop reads CASSSRTHTEAFF. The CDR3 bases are TGTGCCAGCAGCTCCCGGACTCACACTGAAGCTTTCTTT.

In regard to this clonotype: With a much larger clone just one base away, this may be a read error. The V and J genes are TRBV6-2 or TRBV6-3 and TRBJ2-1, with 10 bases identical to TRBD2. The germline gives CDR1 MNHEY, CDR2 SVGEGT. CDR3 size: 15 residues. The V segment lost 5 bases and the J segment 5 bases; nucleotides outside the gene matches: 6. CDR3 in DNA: TGTGCCAGCAGTGACGGGACTAGCGCCCACAATGAGCAGTTCTTC. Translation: CASSDGTSAHNEQFF.